The clone carrying this TCR beta chain was observed a few times. The data are from a study of T cell repertoires in cytomegalovirus infection. CDR1 LGHNT and CDR2 FRNRAP come from the germline V gene. The CDR3 is 15 residues long. Trimming shortened V by 6 bases and J by 0 bases, and 14 bases separated the two germline ends. TCRdb analysed the reads with MiXCR anew, one entry per CDR3 protein. The top ten clones hold around 29% of a sample with roughly 180,000 distinct CDR3 sequences, 28% of them seen once. The clonotype comes from a human donor in good health (CMV status not recorded). Some clones in this sample may be carry-over from other donors' samples. The sample was PBMCs. The chain couples TRBV12-5 to TRBJ1-1; D is perhaps TRBD1 (6 bases). CDR3: CASGPAGQLNTEAFF. Written as DNA, the CDR3 is TGTGCTAGTGGCCCGGCTGGACAGTTGAACACTGAAGCTTTCTTT.